Each of the 27 T cell receptor beta chains below was sequenced from the same sample in a study of early T cells in non-severe SARS-CoV-2 infection. Each CDR3 protein is one row after TCRdb ran MiXCR on the 5' RACE reads. The sample includes 60,000 to 75,000 distinct CDR3 sequences, over 9.5% of them seen just once. The input for sequencing was whole blood, taken at baseline. These receptors came from an adult who was a healthcare worker with PCR-confirmed SARS-CoV-2 infection or an uninfected control (not recorded which).

This clonotype was seen at least ten times. The V call is TRBV7-9, the J call TRBJ1-2, with D possibly TRBD1 on 5 matching bases. The ends were cut back, 7 bases at V and 3 bases at J, with 12 bases in the middle. This CDR3 has 13 residues. Germline CDR1 SEHNR, CDR2 FQNEAQ (reference sequence). The CDR3 DNA reads TGTGCCAGCACACCCAGGGAGTACTATGGCTACACCTTC. Its protein product is CASTPREYYGYTF. The full variable domain, with the rest looked up from reference TRBV7-9 and TRBJ1-2, is DTGVSQNPRHKITKRGQNVTFRCDPISEHNRLYWYRQTLGQGPEFLTYFQNEAQLEKSRLLSDRFSAERPKGSFSTLEIQRTEQGDSAMYLCASTPREYYGYTFGSGTRLTVV.

This clonotype has just a few counts. The chain's CDR3 is CASSLGDGNTIYF. The CDR3 nucleotides read TGCGCCAGCAGCTTGGGAGACGGAAACACCATATATTTT. This chain joins TRBV5-1 and TRBJ1-3, with D hard to call. V dropped 0 bases and J dropped 4 bases, with 5 bases sitting between them. In germline, CDR1 is SGHRS, CDR2 YFSETQ. CDR3 length equals 13 residues.

This clonotype occurred many times. The CDR3 spells CASSLRGYGYTF. In DNA, the CDR3 is TGCGCCAGCAGCTTAAGAGGCTATGGCTACACCTTC. V is TRBV5-1 and J is TRBJ1-2; D gene uncertain. The germline V and J ends were trimmed by 2 bases and 4 bases, with 6 bases remaining between them. Germline assignment: CDR1 SGHRS and CDR2 YFSETQ. The CDR3 sequence is 12 residues long.

The genes are TRBV18 and TRBJ2-2; D is unresolved. Trimming cost V 3 bases and J 1 base, with 9 bases left between them. CDR1 is KGHSH and CDR2 is LQKENI in the germline V gene. The CDR3 runs to 15 residues. CDR3 amino acids: CASSPVSRNTGELFF. CDR3 nucleotides: TGTGCCAGCTCACCGGTATCGCGGAACACCGGGGAGCTGTTTTTT.

There are a few counts of this clonotype. This sequence joins TRBV7-2 and TRBJ2-1; the D gene is possibly TRBD2 (6 bases). CDR1 is SGHTA, CDR2 FQGNSA, per germline. The length of the CDR3 is 13 residues. Deletions cut 1 base from V and 15 bases from J, with 16 bases between. The CDR3 bases are TGTGCCAGCAGCTTAGGGCCCCAGCGGGTAATGTTCTTC. This translates into CASSLGPQRVMFF.

For the CDR3, the DNA is TGCGCCAGCAAGAAGCGGGGAATCAACACAGATACGCAGTATTTT. Its translation: CASKKRGINTDTQYF. The J gene is TRBJ2-3, the V gene TRBV10-2, with 7 bases matching TRBD2. This CDR3 is 15 amino acids long. Germline lookup yields CDR1 WSHSY and CDR2 SAAADI. V trimming: 7 bases; J trimming: 2 bases; junction bases outside the gene matches: 9.

In this sample, this clonotype turned up a few times. The chain uses TRBV11-1 and TRBJ2-7; 7 bases fit TRBD1. The CDR3 sequence is 15 residues long. Germline-derived CDR1 and CDR2 are SGHAT and FQDESV (reference sequence). V gave up 0 bases and J gave up 6 bases; unmatched junction bases: 8. DNA for the CDR3: TGTGCCAGCAGCTTAGCCTCCGGGACAGTTTCCGAGCAGTACTTC. This encodes CASSLASGTVSEQYF.

This clonotype was detected a few times. The chain links TRBV6-6 to TRBJ2-7; D is possibly TRBD2 (6 bases). The V and J ends lost 1 base and 0 bases respectively, with 7 bases between them. The germline V gene has CDR1 MNHNY and CDR2 SVGAGI (reference sequence). There are 14 residues in the CDR3. CDR3 nucleotide sequence: TGTGCCAGCAGTTACTTGGGGGGCTCCTACGAGCAGTACTTC. Translated, it gives CASSYLGGSYEQYF.

V usage is TRBV10-2 and J usage is TRBJ2-7; TRBD1 aligns across 8 bases. The junction had 4 bases not matched to a gene; V was cut back by 10 bases and J by 2 bases. This CDR3 has 12 amino acids. Germline V gene data show CDR1 as WSHSY and CDR2 as SAAADI. The CDR3 here is CATSGQAYEQYF. The CDR3 bases are TGCGCCACCTCGGGACAGGCCTACGAGCAGTACTTC.

This clonotype was seen many times. The chain has TRBV6-1 and TRBJ2-1; possibly TRBD2 for D (5 bases). This CDR3 region has 14 residues. V was clipped by 8 bases and J by 0 bases, with 11 bases between them. Germline CDR1 is MNHNS and CDR2 is SASEGT. The DNA for the CDR3 is TGTGCCAGCGTGGAGGACCGCTCCTACAATGAGCAGTTCTTC. Amino acid sequence: CASVEDRSYNEQFF.

This clonotype occurred a few times. The chain recombines TRBV20-1 with TRBJ1-1, with TRBD1 matching over 9 bases. The CDR3 is 13 amino acids. Germline lookup yields CDR1 DFQATT and CDR2 SNEGSKA (reference sequence). Unmatched junction bases numbered 8, after V lost 6 bases and J lost 6 bases. This chain's CDR3 is CSAPGTGFAEAFF. The CDR3 coding sequence is TGCAGTGCGCCCGGGACAGGGTTCGCTGAAGCTTTCTTT.

This clonotype was counted between two and nine times. The chain has TRBV25-1 and TRBJ2-1, with D possibly being TRBD2 (7 bases). V lost 7 bases, J lost 6 bases, and 16 bases lay in between. CDR3 length: 14 amino acids. CDR1 and CDR2 from the germline V gene are MGHDK and SYGVNS. DNA for the CDR3: TGTGCCAGCAAGGGGGGGGCGCTTAGCAATGAGCAGTTCTTC. Protein product: CASKGGALSNEQFF.

The genes are TRBV12-3 or TRBV12-4 and TRBJ2-7, with 7 positions matching TRBD2. After removal of 6 bases from V and 3 bases from J, the junction contained 11 bases not matched to a gene. The CDR3 spans 15 residues. CDR3 region: CASRPGLTPSYEQYF. The CDR3, as DNA: TGTGCCAGCAGACCGGGACTAACCCCGAGCTACGAGCAGTACTTC.

This rearrangement joins TRBV5-1 to TRBJ1-1, with 11 bases matching TRBD1. Looked up from germline, CDR1 is SGHRS and CDR2 is YFSETQ. CDR3 length equals 16 residues. Trimming cost V 4 bases and J 1 base; bases outside gene matches: 6. The DNA of the CDR3 is TGCGCCAGCAGCCCGGACAGGGGGCGAAGGAACACTGAAGCTTTCTTT. It yields the protein CASSPDRGRRNTEAFF.

The chain uses TRBV7-9 and TRBJ2-7, with 10 bases identical to TRBD1. The ends lost 1 base at V and 7 bases at J; junction bases unmatched: 7. Germline V gene sequence: CDR1 SEHNR, CDR2 FQNEAQ (reference sequence). The CDR3 is 15 residues long. The CDR3 sequence: CASSLGSTGGGEQYF. In nucleotides, the CDR3 is TGTGCCAGCAGCTTAGGTTCGACAGGGGGCGGGGAGCAGTACTTC.

This clonotype was found many times. The V call is TRBV20-1, the J call TRBJ2-7; 7 nucleotides match TRBD1. CDR3 length equals 15 residues. The J segment lost 3 bases and the V segment lost 6 bases, leaving 14 bases of the junction unmatched. CDR1 is DFQATT, CDR2 SNEGSKA, per germline (reference sequence). The CDR3 protein is CSAVNPGQNLYEQYF. The DNA for the CDR3 is TGCAGTGCCGTTAACCCGGGACAGAACCTCTACGAGCAGTACTTC.

This clonotype was seen many times. The chain recombines TRBV7-6 with TRBJ2-2; D possibly corresponds to TRBD2 (7 bases). Germline assignment: CDR1 SGHVS and CDR2 FNYEAQ. This CDR3 is 16 amino acids long. The V end was cut by 1 base, the J end by 5 bases, with 14 bases between. CDR3 protein: CASSLGAGAGTGELFF. The CDR3 nucleotides read TGTGCCAGCAGCTTAGGCGCGGGGGCTGGAACCGGGGAGCTGTTTTTT.

The rearrangement uses TRBV12-3 or TRBV12-4 and TRBJ2-1; no clear D. V was pared by 8 bases and J by 5 bases, with 13 bases between. The CDR3 has 13 residues. The CDR3 DNA sequence: TGTGCCAGCCGCCAGCGATCAGACAATGAGCAGTTCTTC. Translated: CASRQRSDNEQFF.

This clonotype was seen repeatedly, ten times or more. The V and J genes are TRBV14 and TRBJ2-2; 8 bases line up with TRBD1. V lost 8 bases and J lost 7; bases outside the gene matches: 12. The CDR3 runs 15 residues. In germline, CDR1 is SGHDN, CDR2 FVKESK. DNA of the CDR3: TGTGCCAGCTCCCAGAACAGGGGGTATGGCGGGGAGCTGTTTTTT. It codes for CASSQNRGYGGELFF.

V usage is TRBV20-1 and J usage is TRBJ2-1; 14 bases match TRBD2. Germline trimming cut 2 bases from V and 6 bases from J; bases unmatched to any gene: 9. CDR1 DFQATT and CDR2 SNEGSKA come from the germline V gene (reference sequence). The CDR3 runs to 17 residues. The CDR3 sequence is CSARRLAGGPAANEQFF. In DNA form, the CDR3 reads TGCAGTGCTAGACGACTAGCGGGAGGGCCCGCCGCCAATGAGCAGTTCTTC.

The sample holds many counts of this clonotype. V usage is TRBV20-1 and J usage is TRBJ1-2, with TRBD1 matching 9 bases. The CDR3 has 14 residues. CDR1 is DFQATT and CDR2 is SNEGSKA in the germline V gene (reference sequence). Unmatched junction bases numbered 7, after V lost 4 bases and J lost 4 bases. The CDR3 here is CSANRDRASYGYTF. In DNA, the CDR3 is TGCAGTGCTAACCGGGACAGGGCATCCTATGGCTACACCTTC.

This clonotype has a count of ten or more. The chain links TRBV11-1 to TRBJ1-2; D is undetermined. Trimming left V 4 bases short and J 2 bases short, with 8 bases between. In germline, CDR1 is SGHAT, CDR2 FQDESV (reference sequence). The CDR3 extends over 13 amino acids. CDR3 loop: CASSWRENYGYTF. The CDR3 region has the DNA TGTGCCAGCAGCTGGCGCGAGAACTATGGCTACACCTTC.

This clonotype was found many times. The chain links TRBV7-2 to TRBJ1-6; D gene unclear. The CDR3 has 15 amino acids. Trimming removed 1 base at V and 11 bases at J, with 15 bases between. CDR1 is SGHTA, CDR2 FQGNSA, per germline. For the CDR3, the DNA is TGTGCCAGCAGCTTAGGCGCCCAGGCCCGCACACCCCTCCACTTT. Its translation is CASSLGAQARTPLHF.

The CDR3 here is CASSLDLFTPPETGGYTF. The CDR3, as DNA: TGTGCCAGCAGCTTAGATCTTTTTACCCCACCCGAAACAGGTGGCTACACCTTC. The chain is built from TRBV11-2 and TRBJ1-2, with a weak D call TRBD1 (5 bases). This CDR3 contains 18 residues. Trimming stripped 0 bases from V and 7 bases from J, with 24 bases between. Germline V gene sequence: CDR1 SGHAT, CDR2 FQNNGV.

The rearrangement joins TRBV11-2 to TRBJ1-2; 9 bases are a match to TRBD1. Trimming removed 0 bases from V and 3 bases from J; junction bases left unmatched: 2. Per the germline V gene, CDR1 is SGHAT and CDR2 is FQNNGV. The CDR3 runs 15 residues. DNA of the CDR3: TGTGCCAGCAGCTTAGAAGGGACAGGGTACTATGGCTACACCTTC. It yields the protein CASSLEGTGYYGYTF.

This clonotype appeared a few times. The V call is TRBV28, the J call TRBJ2-7; 7 bases are a match to TRBD1. CDR1 and CDR2 (germline): MDHEN, SYDVKM. V trimming: 5 bases; J trimming: 3 bases; junction bases outside the gene matches: 7. The CDR3 has 14 residues. The CDR3: CASSPGQRYYEQYF. DNA for the CDR3: TGTGCCAGCAGTCCGGGACAGAGATACTACGAGCAGTACTTC.

This clonotype was detected a few times. The chain combines TRBV25-1 with TRBJ1-1, with a weak D call TRBD1 (5 bases). The CDR3 sequence is 12 residues long. Per germline, CDR1 MGHDK and CDR2 SYGVNS. Trimming removed 4 bases from V and 9 bases from J, with 12 bases in between. The CDR3 DNA sequence: TGTGCCAGCAGTGCGGGAGGGACGAAAGCTTTCTTT. It yields the protein CASSAGGTKAFF.